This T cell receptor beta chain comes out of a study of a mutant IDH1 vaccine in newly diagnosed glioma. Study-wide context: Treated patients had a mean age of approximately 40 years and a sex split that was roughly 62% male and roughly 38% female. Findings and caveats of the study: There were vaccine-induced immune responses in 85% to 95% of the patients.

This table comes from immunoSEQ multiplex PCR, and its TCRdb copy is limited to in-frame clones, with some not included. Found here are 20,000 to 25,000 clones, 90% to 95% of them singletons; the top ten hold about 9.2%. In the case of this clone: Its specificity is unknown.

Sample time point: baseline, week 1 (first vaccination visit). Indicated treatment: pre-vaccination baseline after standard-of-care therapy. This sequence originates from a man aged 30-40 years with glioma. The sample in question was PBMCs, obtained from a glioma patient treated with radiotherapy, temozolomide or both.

CDR3 in amino acids: CAWRGGNYGYTF. In DNA, the CDR3 is TGTGCCTGGAGGGGGGGGAACTATGGCTACACCTTC. The chain combines TRBV30 with TRBJ1-2; TRBD1 is a possible D gene (5 bases). This CDR3 spans 12 amino acids. The germline V gene encodes CDR1 GTSNPN and CDR2 SVGIG (reference sequence). Between the trimmed V and J ends, which lost 3 bases and 2 bases, there was a span of 7 bases.